This T cell receptor beta chain derives from a study of T cell repertoires in cytomegalovirus infection. TCRdb reprocessed the reads via MiXCR and lists one record per CDR3 protein. The profile shows around 530,000 distinct CDR3 sequences, 16% of them singletons. Notes on this clonotype: A read error may produce the germline difference seen at one junction end.

The CDR3 is made up of 17 amino acids. Germline V CDR1 and CDR2: SGHDN, FVKESK. Source material: CD8+ T cells from PBMCs. The source of this sequence is a human donor in good health (CMV status not recorded). Some clones in this sample may be carry-over from other donors' samples. The chain links TRBV14 to TRBJ2-7; D may correspond to TRBD1 or TRBD2 (5 bases each). In nucleotides, the CDR3 is TGTGCCAGCAGCCAAGTACAATTGGGACCATCATCCTACGAGAAGTACTTC. Its protein product is CASSQVQLGPSSYEKYF. The whole variable domain, remainder taken from reference TRBV14 and TRBJ2-7, is EAGVTQFPSHSVIEKGQTVTLRCDPISGHDNLYWYRRVMGKEIKFLLHFVKESKQDESGMPNNRFLAERTGGTYSTLKVQPAELEDSGVYFCASSQVQLGPSSYEKYFGPGTRLTVT.